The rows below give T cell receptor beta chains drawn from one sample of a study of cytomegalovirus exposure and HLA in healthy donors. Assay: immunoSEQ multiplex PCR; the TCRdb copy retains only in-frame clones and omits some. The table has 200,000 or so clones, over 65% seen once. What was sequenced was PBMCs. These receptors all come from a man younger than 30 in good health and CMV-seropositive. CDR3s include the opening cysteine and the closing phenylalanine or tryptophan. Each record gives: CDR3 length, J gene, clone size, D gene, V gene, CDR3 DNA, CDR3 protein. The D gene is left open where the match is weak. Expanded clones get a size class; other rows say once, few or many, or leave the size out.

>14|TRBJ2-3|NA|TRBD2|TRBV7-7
TGTGCCAGCAGCCTAGGACTAGCGTCAGATACGCAGTATTTT
CASSLGLASDTQYF
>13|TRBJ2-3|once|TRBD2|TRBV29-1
TGCAGCGGCCAGCGGGAGTTGCGAGATACGCAGTATTTT
CSGQRELRDTQYF
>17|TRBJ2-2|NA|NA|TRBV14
TGTGCCAGCAGCCAAGATACGGCGGGATGGAACACCGGGGAGCTGTTTTTT
CASSQDTAGWNTGELFF
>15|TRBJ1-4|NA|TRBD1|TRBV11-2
TGTGCCAGCAGCTACGGGACAGAGTGGAGAGAAAAACTGTTTTTT
CASSYGTEWREKLFF
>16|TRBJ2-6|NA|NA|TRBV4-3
TGCGCCAGCAGCCAAGATCGCGTATTTGGGGCCAACGTCCTGACTTTC
CASSQDRVFGANVLTF
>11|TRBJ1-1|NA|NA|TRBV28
TGTGCCAGCAGCAGGGGCTCTGAAGCTTTCTTT
CASSRGSEAFF
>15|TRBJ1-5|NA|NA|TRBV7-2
TGTGCCAGCAGCGCCACCGGGAGAAGCAATCAGCCCCAGCATTTT
CASSATGRSNQPQHF
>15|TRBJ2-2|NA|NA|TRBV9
TGTGCCAGCAGCCCCCTAGGGGTACGGACCGGGGAGCTGTTTTTT
CASSPLGVRTGELFF
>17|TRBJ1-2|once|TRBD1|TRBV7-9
TGTGCCAGCAGCCCAGGCGGAAGGGGCAGGGGGCTTTATGGCTACACCTTC
CASSPGGRGRGLYGYTF
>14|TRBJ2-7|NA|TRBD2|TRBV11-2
TGTGCCAGCAGCCCGACTAGCGGCCGCTACGAGCAGTACTTC
CASSPTSGRYEQYF
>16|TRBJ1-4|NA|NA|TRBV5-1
TGCGCCAGCAGCTTGATCGGCCATCAGGAACGCGAAAAACTGTTTTTT
CASSLIGHQEREKLFF
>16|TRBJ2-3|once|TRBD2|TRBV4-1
TGCGCCAGCAGCCAACGGTCGGGGGGTGCACATCCTACGCAGTATTTT
CASSQRSGGAHPTQYF
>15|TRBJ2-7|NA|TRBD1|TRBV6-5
TGTGCCAGCAGCCTCAGGACAGGGGGCTCCTACGAGCAGTACTTC
CASSLRTGGSYEQYF
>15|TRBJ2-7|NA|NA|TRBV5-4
TGTGCCAGCAGCTTGGCAGGGGACAAAGCCTACGAGCAGTACTTC
CASSLAGDKAYEQYF
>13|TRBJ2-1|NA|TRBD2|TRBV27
TGTGCCAGCGCGGGAGGGCCGATCGATGAGCAGTTCTTC
CASAGGPIDEQFF